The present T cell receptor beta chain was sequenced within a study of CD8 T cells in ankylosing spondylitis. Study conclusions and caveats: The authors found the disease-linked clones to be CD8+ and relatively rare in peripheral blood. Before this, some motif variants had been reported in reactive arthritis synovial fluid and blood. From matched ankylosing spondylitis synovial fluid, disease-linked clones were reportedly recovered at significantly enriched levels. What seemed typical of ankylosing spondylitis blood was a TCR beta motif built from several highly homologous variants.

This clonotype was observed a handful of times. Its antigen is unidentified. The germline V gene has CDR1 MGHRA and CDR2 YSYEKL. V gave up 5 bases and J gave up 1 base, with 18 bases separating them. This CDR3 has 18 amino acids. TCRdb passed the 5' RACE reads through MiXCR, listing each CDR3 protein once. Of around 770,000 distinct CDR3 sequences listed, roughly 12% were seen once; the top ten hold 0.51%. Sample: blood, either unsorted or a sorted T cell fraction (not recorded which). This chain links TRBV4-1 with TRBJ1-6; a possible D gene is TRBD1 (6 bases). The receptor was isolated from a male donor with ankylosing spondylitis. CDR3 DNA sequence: TGCGCCAGCAGCTTTCGATCGGCAGGGGTATCCTATAATTCACCCCTCCACTTT. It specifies CASSFRSAGVSYNSPLHF.